The clone carrying this TCR beta chain was found a few times. The target antigen is unknown. This sample is part of a study of identical twins. TCRdb independently ran MiXCR on the 5' RACE reads; one entry per CDR3 protein. This table holds some 570,000 distinct CDR3 sequences, approximately 20% found once. The germline V and J ends were trimmed by 0 bases and 4 bases, with 16 bases remaining between them. This CDR3 contains 16 residues. Per the germline V gene, CDR1 is DFQATT and CDR2 is SNEGSKA (reference sequence). Study-wide results and caveats: Among out-of-frame alpha sequences shared by twins, low generation probability occurred in excess. It was out-of-frame TCR alpha sharing in monozygotic twins that models underestimated. Excess twin sharing in beta out-of-frame sequences was weaker.

Separately, the same data were catalogued under a study of yellow fever vaccine responses in identical twins.

The chain combines TRBV20-1 with TRBJ1-5; a possible D gene is TRBD1 (5 bases). The TCR comes from a woman under 30 in good health. Sequencing input: CD4+ T cells sorted from blood. CDR3 loop: CSARDGRRGSNQPQHF. CDR3 sequence (DNA): TGCAGTGCTAGAGATGGTCGACGGGGGTCGAATCAGCCCCAGCATTTT.